Below, 31 T cell receptor beta chains from the same sample are listed, as sequenced in a study of long-term antiretroviral therapy in people with HIV. The assay used was immunoSEQ (version v3.0), run at survey level. Method: immunoSEQ multiplex PCR; TCRdb's copy keeps in-frame clones and lacks some. The data hold about 30,000 clones, with around 85% observed a single time. The specimen was unsorted PBMCs, collected 3 years after starting antiretroviral therapy. Receptors originate from a man aged 35 to 55 with HIV.

The chain couples TRBV19 to TRBJ1-5, with a possible D match to TRBD1 (6 bases). This CDR3 has 13 amino acids. Germline CDR1 is LNHDA and CDR2 is SQIVND (reference sequence). V was clipped by 7 bases and J by 7 bases, with 14 bases between them. This CDR3 is CASNTGTLQPQHF. For the CDR3, the DNA is TGTGCCAGTAATACCGGGACATTGCAGCCCCAGCATTTT. The variable domain in full, completed from reference TRBV19 and TRBJ1-5, reads DGGITQSPKYLFRKEGQNVTLSCEQNLNHDAMYWYRQDPGQGLRLIYYSQIVNDFQKGDIAEGYSVSREKKESFPLTVTSAQKNPTAFYLCASNTGTLQPQHFGDGTRLSIL.

The gene calls are TRBV7-2 and TRBJ1-2, with 7 positions matching TRBD1. The CDR3 runs 13 residues. CDR1 is SGHTA and CDR2 is FQGNSA in the germline V gene. Trimming at V came to 5 bases and at J to 8 bases, leaving 8 bases not matched to a gene. CDR3 sequence: CASSPLTGSGYTF. CDR3 nucleotides: TGTGCCAGCAGCCCCCTGACAGGGAGCGGCTACACCTTC.

The J gene is TRBJ1-2, the V gene TRBV5-1, with TRBD1 matching 8 bases. The V gene end was trimmed by 2 bases and the J gene end by 7 bases; junction bases not matched to a gene: 4. Germline V lookup: CDR1 SGHRS, CDR2 YFSETQ. The CDR3 consists of 13 residues. The CDR3, as DNA: TGCGCCAGCAGCTTCGGACAGGGTGGTGGCTACACCTTC. Residues: CASSFGQGGGYTF.

The chain uses TRBV19 and TRBJ1-1, with D perhaps TRBD1 (5 bases). Trimming took off 3 bases at V and 11 bases at J, with 10 bases between the two ends. The CDR3 runs to 11 residues. Germline values: CDR1 LNHDA, CDR2 SQIVND (reference sequence). The CDR3: CASSMTDKAFF. The CDR3 DNA is TGTGCCAGTAGTATGACAGACAAGGCTTTCTTT.

The rearrangement links TRBV5-1 to TRBJ1-3; D is possibly TRBD1 (5 bases). Trimming cost V 3 bases and J 0 bases, with 10 bases left between them. This CDR3 is 15 amino acids long. CDR1 is SGHRS and CDR2 is YFSETQ in the germline V gene. Here the CDR3 reads CASSWQGPSGNTIYF. The CDR3 region has the DNA TGCGCCAGCAGCTGGCAGGGTCCCTCTGGAAACACCATATATTTT.

This chain uses TRBV18 with TRBJ1-1; D is uncertain. Germline V gives CDR1 KGHSH, CDR2 LQKENI. This CDR3 contains 14 residues. V lost 3 bases and J lost 5, with 13 bases in between. The CDR3 DNA sequence: TGTGCCAGCTCACCGGTTCCCGATGGAACTGAAGCTTTCTTT. Its translation is CASSPVPDGTEAFF.

This clone was recorded only once. The chain employs TRBV7-9 and TRBJ2-7; tentatively, D is TRBD1 (6 bases). The V gene's germline CDR1 is SEHNR and CDR2 FQNEAQ (reference sequence). Trimming took off 2 bases at V and 3 bases at J, with 14 bases between the two ends. The CDR3 consists of 15 residues. CDR3 sequence (DNA): TGTGCCAGCAGCTTAAATGGGGGCGGAATCTACGAGCAGTACTTC. Its protein is CASSLNGGGIYEQYF.

The J gene is TRBJ2-2, the V gene TRBV19; 7 bases match TRBD2. In germline, CDR1 is LNHDA, CDR2 SQIVND (reference sequence). J gave up 7 bases and V 1 base, and 15 bases lay outside the gene matches. The CDR3 is made up of 18 amino acids. CDR3 sequence (DNA): TGTGCCAGTAGTATAGGTTTCGCCCGCCAGGGAGGGTTCGGGGAGCTGTTTTTT. Protein product: CASSIGFARQGGFGELFF. The whole variable domain, remainder taken from reference TRBV19 and TRBJ2-2, is DGGITQSPKYLFRKEGQNVTLSCEQNLNHDAMYWYRQDPGQGLRLIYYSQIVNDFQKGDIAEGYSVSREKKESFPLTVTSAQKNPTAFYLCASSIGFARQGGFGELFFGEGSRLTVL.

The chain links TRBV30 to TRBJ1-4; D unclear. Germline V gene sequence: CDR1 GTSNPN, CDR2 SVGIG (reference sequence). With 2 bases removed from V and 5 bases from J, the gap between germline ends came to 9 bases. The CDR3 extends over 13 amino acids. The CDR3 loop reads CAWSPTENEKLFF. The CDR3 coding sequence is TGTGCCTGGAGTCCCACAGAGAATGAAAAACTGTTTTTT.

The chain employs TRBV14 and TRBJ2-5; D unclear. The CDR3 consists of 13 residues. Germline lookup yields CDR1 SGHDN and CDR2 FVKESK. The ends were cut back, 0 bases at V and 7 bases at J, with 9 bases in the middle. The CDR3 coding sequence is TGTGCCAGCAGCCAAGACCGTCCAGGGACCCAGTACTTC. Translating gives CASSQDRPGTQYF.

The rearrangement joins TRBV7-9 to TRBJ2-7; 8 bases line up with TRBD1. This CDR3 contains 12 residues. Unmatched junction bases numbered 3, after V lost 5 bases and J lost 6 bases. The germline V gene has CDR1 SEHNR and CDR2 FQNEAQ (reference sequence). The CDR3 is CASSHGTGEQYF. In DNA, the CDR3 is TGTGCCAGCAGCCACGGGACAGGCGAGCAGTACTTC.

The genes are TRBV6-5 and TRBJ1-1, with D possibly being TRBD1 (5 bases). CDR3 length: 15 amino acids. V shed 6 bases and J shed 5 bases, with 19 bases lying between them. Germline V lookup: CDR1 MNHEY, CDR2 SVGAGI. The CDR3 is CASSQADNYNTEAFF. CDR3 nucleotides: TGTGCCAGCAGCCAAGCGGACAATTACAATACTGAAGCTTTCTTT.

The CDR3 spells CASSLGQGMYGYTF. CDR3 sequence (DNA): TGCGCCAGCAGCTTGGGACAGGGAATGTATGGCTACACCTTC. This chain uses TRBV5-1 with TRBJ1-2, with 7 bases identical to TRBD1. Germline assignment: CDR1 SGHRS and CDR2 YFSETQ. This CDR3 has 14 amino acids. The V segment lost 0 bases and the J segment 5 bases; nucleotides outside the gene matches: 4.

The table lists this clone with a count of one. The rearrangement links TRBV19 to TRBJ2-7, with 7 positions matching TRBD1. The V segment lost 4 bases and the J segment 0 bases; nucleotides outside the gene matches: 6. The germline CDR1 and CDR2 sequences are LNHDA and SQIVND (reference sequence). This CDR3 contains 15 residues. For the CDR3, the DNA is TGTGCCAGTAGTACTCCCGGGACAGTCTCCTACGAGCAGTACTTC. Translating it yields CASSTPGTVSYEQYF.

V and J are TRBV7-9 and TRBJ2-7; D gene unclear. Germline CDR1 and CDR2: SEHNR and FQNEAQ (reference sequence). V was cut by 1 base and J by 2 bases, with 12 bases left in between. The CDR3 sequence is 15 residues long. DNA of the CDR3: TGTGCCAGCAGCTTAGGCGCAGGTGTCCCCTACGAGCAGTACTTC. This translates into CASSLGAGVPYEQYF.

V and J are TRBV29-1 and TRBJ1-4; D remains ambiguous. The V and J ends lost 7 bases and 7 bases respectively, with 10 bases between them. The CDR3 is 11 amino acids. CDR1 SQVTM and CDR2 ANQGSEA come from the germline V gene. CDR3 sequence: CSALGSEKLFF. The CDR3 bases are TGCAGCGCACTGGGGTCTGAAAAACTGTTTTTT.

This chain connects TRBV4-1 to TRBJ2-7; D is possibly TRBD1 (5 bases). Trimming removed 4 bases from V and 1 base from J, with 11 bases in between. This CDR3 spans 14 amino acids. Looked up from germline, CDR1 is MGHRA and CDR2 is YSYEKL. CDR3 nucleotides: TGCGCCAGCAGCCGAGGACAAGGATCCTACGAGCAGTACTTC. This encodes CASSRGQGSYEQYF.

The gene calls are TRBV9 and TRBJ1-1, with 7 nucleotides matching TRBD1. CDR3 length equals 17 residues. Looked up from germline, CDR1 is SGDLS and CDR2 is YYNGEE. The V gene end was trimmed by 0 bases and the J gene end by 0 bases; junction bases not matched to a gene: 8. The CDR3 DNA reads TGTGCCAGCAGCGTAGGGTTTAGACAGGGCCTGAACACTGAAGCTTTCTTT. Its translation is CASSVGFRQGLNTEAFF.

The rearrangement uses TRBV28 and TRBJ2-1; 7 bases align to TRBD2. This CDR3 is built from 13 residues. Germline trimming cut 2 bases from V and 8 bases from J; bases unmatched to any gene: 3. Per the germline V gene, CDR1 is MDHEN and CDR2 is SYDVKM. In DNA, the CDR3 is TGTGCCAGCAGTTTAACTAGCGCAGATGAGCAGTTCTTC. It codes for CASSLTSADEQFF.

This clone was detected a few times. The chain combines TRBV6-6 with TRBJ2-1; tentative D call: TRBD1 (6 bases). With 2 bases removed from V and 0 bases from J, the gap between germline ends came to 11 bases. Germline CDR1 reads MNHNY; CDR2 reads SVGAGI (reference sequence). CDR3 length: 16 residues. CDR3 DNA sequence: TGTGCCAGCAGTTACCGAGACAGGAGCTCCTACAATGAGCAGTTCTTC. Translation gives CASSYRDRSSYNEQFF.

The chain is built from TRBV28 and TRBJ1-5; D not resolved. Trimming removed 5 bases from V and 0 bases from J, with 20 bases in between. CDR3 length: 18 amino acids. Germline V gene sequence: CDR1 MDHEN, CDR2 SYDVKM. This CDR3 is CASSPLVITLNSNQPQHF. CDR3 nucleotide sequence: TGTGCCAGCAGTCCCCTTGTCATAACCCTTAATAGCAATCAGCCCCAGCATTTT.

The chain recombines TRBV6-6 with TRBJ2-3; possibly TRBD2 for D (6 bases). CDR3 length: 16 residues. V lost 0 bases and J lost 3, with 13 bases in between. From germline, CDR1 is MNHNY and CDR2 SVGAGI (reference sequence). In DNA, the CDR3 is TGTGCCAGCAGTTACTCAGCGGGTGGGGCTACAGATACGCAGTATTTT. It encodes CASSYSAGGATDTQYF.

The V call is TRBV5-1, the J call TRBJ2-2; the match to TRBD2 covers 9 bases. The junction had 5 bases not matched to a gene; V was cut back by 4 bases and J by 4 bases. The germline gives CDR1 SGHRS, CDR2 YFSETQ. This CDR3 comprises 15 residues. CDR3 bases: TGCGCCAGCAGCCTCCTGACTAGCGGCACCGGGGAGCTGTTTTTT. Its protein is CASSLLTSGTGELFF.

The chain uses TRBV6-5 and TRBJ1-5; 8 positions agree with TRBD1. J gave up 6 bases and V 6 bases, and 7 bases lay outside the gene matches. CDR1 is MNHEY, CDR2 SVGAGI, per germline. The CDR3 covers 14 residues. This CDR3 is CASSRRTGLQPQHF. The CDR3 DNA follows: TGTGCCAGCAGCCGCCGGACAGGGCTTCAGCCCCAGCATTTT.

The chain recombines TRBV13 with TRBJ2-1, with 7 bases identical to TRBD2. V lost 5 bases to trimming and J lost 6 bases; unmatched junction nucleotides: 13. The CDR3 is made up of 16 amino acids. Germline V gene data show CDR1 as PRHDT and CDR2 as FYEKMQ (reference sequence). The DNA for the CDR3 is TGTGCCAGCAGCAGGCGCGGGAGTCTGGCTGGCAATGAGCAGTTCTTC. The encoded protein is CASSRRGSLAGNEQFF.

The chain uses TRBV7-9 and TRBJ2-7; a weak D match, TRBD1 (6 bases). Trimming took 6 bases from V and 4 from J, leaving 19 bases between them. CDR1 and CDR2 from the germline V gene are SEHNR and FQNEAQ (reference sequence). This CDR3 is 15 amino acids long. This chain's CDR3 is CASSPSSGQIYEQYF. CDR3 nucleotide sequence: TGTGCCAGCAGTCCCTCTTCGGGACAAATTTACGAGCAGTACTTC. The full variable domain, its missing parts supplied by reference TRBV7-9 and TRBJ2-7, is DTGVSQNPRHKITKRGQNVTFRCDPISEHNRLYWYRQTLGQGPEFLTYFQNEAQLEKSRLLSDRFSAERPKGSFSTLEIQRTEQGDSAMYLCASSPSSGQIYEQYFGPGTRLTVT.

The chain carries TRBV9 and TRBJ1-2; 9 nucleotides line up with TRBD1. Trimming at V came to 3 bases and at J to 1 base, leaving 10 bases not matched to a gene. Germline V gives CDR1 SGDLS, CDR2 YYNGEE. This CDR3 is 17 amino acids long. The CDR3 here is CASSDGTGIAHNYGYTF. Written as DNA, the CDR3 is TGTGCCAGCAGCGATGGGACAGGGATAGCCCATAACTATGGCTACACCTTC.

This sequence joins TRBV29-1 and TRBJ2-3; 7 bases map to TRBD1. In germline, CDR1 is SQVTM, CDR2 ANQGSEA. The CDR3 spans 16 residues. V lost 6 bases and J lost 0; bases outside the gene matches: 12. CDR3 in amino acids: CSVQGVSGESTDTQYF. The CDR3 coding sequence is TGCAGCGTCCAGGGGGTTTCAGGGGAAAGCACAGATACGCAGTATTTT.

The chain is built from TRBV11-2 and TRBJ2-7, with 7 bases aligning to TRBD2. The V gene end was trimmed by 4 bases and the J gene end by 2 bases; junction bases not matched to a gene: 20. This CDR3 spans 19 amino acids. Germline CDR1 SGHAT, CDR2 FQNNGV. The CDR3 region is CASSSSANRQSGATYEQYF. The CDR3 nucleotides read TGTGCCAGCAGCTCGTCTGCGAATCGCCAGAGCGGGGCGACCTACGAGCAGTACTTC.

The chain carries TRBV18 and TRBJ2-7; tentatively, D is TRBD1 (6 bases). Germline V gives CDR1 KGHSH, CDR2 LQKENI. The V and J ends lost 3 bases and 6 bases respectively, with 15 bases between them. The CDR3 runs 14 residues. CDR3: CASSPNQGFGEQYF. The CDR3, as DNA: TGTGCCAGCTCACCCAACCAGGGGTTTGGCGAGCAGTACTTC.

The chain links TRBV5-5 to TRBJ2-7; D could derive from TRBD1 or TRBD2 (5 bases each). The CDR3 totals 15 residues. Trimming removed 0 bases at V and 3 bases at J, with 13 bases between. Germline loops: CDR1 SGHKS, CDR2 YYEKEE (reference sequence). CDR3: CASSLAFGTVYEQYF. In DNA, the CDR3 is TGTGCCAGCAGCTTGGCCTTTGGGACCGTCTACGAGCAGTACTTC.